The clone carrying this T cell receptor (beta chain) came up a few times. Its antigen is still unknown. The CDR3 is made up of 15 amino acids. V lost 0 bases and J lost 7, with 13 bases in between. From germline, CDR1 is GTSNPN and CDR2 SVGIG (reference sequence). TCRdb's copy holds only in-frame clones and misses some; the assay was immunoSEQ multiplex PCR. The sample shows roughly 260,000 clones, 85% to 90% of them seen only once. The data belong to a study of cytomegalovirus exposure and HLA in healthy donors. Study results and caveats: Among the CMV-associated chains, a few were confirmed in vitro as specific for CMV antigens. Reports showed the classifier diagnosing cytomegalovirus status with high specificity and sensitivity.

The sample consisted of PBMCs. This clonotype was obtained from a man younger than 35 in good health and CMV-seronegative. The chain is built from TRBV30 and TRBJ1-6, with a possible D match to TRBD1 (5 bases). CDR3 loop: CAWSVRGVGNSPLHF. CDR3 DNA: TGTGCCTGGAGTGTACGGGGGGTGGGGAATTCACCCCTCCACTTT.